These T cell receptor beta chains were read from a single sample in a study of blood T cell repertoires in COVID-19. Repertoires were generated with immunoSEQ multiplex PCR, while TCRdb's copy carries only in-frame clones and drops some. The table records 300,000 to 350,000 clones, 90% to 95% of them present only once. The sequenced sample was PBMCs or T cells enriched from blood (not recorded which). The receptors here all came from a young woman who had been exposed to COVID-19. The CDR3 runs from the conserved cysteine through the conserved F or W. D genes are given only for firm matches. The size entry is marked missing in some rows and otherwise reads once, few, many or a size class.

>NA|TRBV7-6|NA|TRBJ2-7
TGTGCCAGCAGCAAGACAGTGAATTCCTACGAGCAGTACTTC
CASSKTVNSYEQYF
>TRBD1|TRBV11-3|NA|TRBJ1-1
TGTGCCAGCAGCTCAGGACAGGGTCCGACTGAAGCTTTCTTT
CASSSGQGPTEAFF
>TRBD1|TRBV16|once|TRBJ1-1
TGTGCCAGCACCCATACCGGACAGGGTAATGGGGACACTGAAGCTTTCTTT
CASTHTGQGNGDTEAFF
>TRBD1|TRBV10-3|NA|TRBJ1-1
TGTGCCATCAGGTCCGGACAGGGGCGCACTGAAGCTTTCTTT
CAIRSGQGRTEAFF
>NA|TRBV7-2|NA|TRBJ2-2
TGTGCCAGCAGCTTTCTAGGGGCTGGAAACGGGGAGCTGTTTTTT
CASSFLGAGNGELFF
>TRBD1|TRBV27|NA|TRBJ2-2
TGTGCCAGCAGGATAACAGGGGGCGCAAGGTCCGGGGAGCTGTTTTTT
CASRITGGARSGELFF
>TRBD1|TRBV5-1|NA|TRBJ1-1
TGCGCCAGCAGCCCACAGACAGGGAGGATAGGCACTGAAGCTTTCTTT
CASSPQTGRIGTEAFF
>TRBD1|TRBV27|NA|TRBJ1-5
TGTGCCAGCAGTTCTTATCGACAGGGGGGTAATCAGCCCCAGCATTTT
CASSSYRQGGNQPQHF
>NA|TRBV5-1|NA|TRBJ2-1
TGCGCCAGCAGCTTGGGTGGTGGGGCGGGGAATGAGCAGTTCTTC
CASSLGGGAGNEQFF
>TRBD2|TRBV11-2|NA|TRBJ2-1
TGTGCCAGCAGCTTAGTCGCCGGGGGGGGCAATGAGCAGTTCTTC
CASSLVAGGGNEQFF
>NA|TRBV28|NA|TRBJ1-1
TGTGCCAGCAGTGTTAGGGGTTTGTACACTGAAGCTTTCTTT
CASSVRGLYTEAFF
>NA|TRBV18|NA|TRBJ2-5
TGTGCCAGCTCCCTAGGGGACCCAGGGGCCCAGTACTTC
CASSLGDPGAQYF
>NA|TRBV18|NA|TRBJ2-7
TGTGCCAGCTCACCCGGGATTTCCTACGAGCAGTACTTC
CASSPGISYEQYF
>NA|TRBV29-1|NA|TRBJ2-2
TGCAGCGTTGAAGATCCTAGGAGTCCCGGGGAGCTGTTTTTT
CSVEDPRSPGELFF
>TRBD1|TRBV2|NA|TRBJ1-5
TGTGCCAGCAGTGAGGAGGGGGCATGGCAGCCCCAGCATTTT
CASSEEGAWQPQHF
>TRBD2|TRBV3-1/TRBV3-2|NA|TRBJ2-1
TGTGCCAGCAGCCGCCGACTAGCGGGGGGTAGCTCCTACAATGAGCAGTTCTTC
CASSRRLAGGSSYNEQFF
>NA|TRBV5-5|NA|TRBJ1-1
TGTGCCAGCAGCTTGGCCGGGTCCAACACTGAAGCTTTCTTT
CASSLAGSNTEAFF
>NA|TRBV2|NA|TRBJ1-2
TGTGCCAGCAGGCCCCCATCATCAGGGCAGGGCTACACCTTC
CASRPPSSGQGYTF
>NA|TRBV15|NA|TRBJ1-1
TGTGCCACCAGCAGAGACAGAACCCACACTGAAGCTTTCTTT
CATSRDRTHTEAFF
>TRBD1|TRBV10-3|NA|TRBJ1-3
TGTGCCATCAGTGGAACCGGTCCGGGACAGTCTTTCTCTGGAAACACCATATATTTT
CAISGTGPGQSFSGNTIYF
>NA|TRBV9|NA|TRBJ1-2
TGTGCCAGCAGCGTGGACCATACAGGGAACTATGGCTACACCTTC
CASSVDHTGNYGYTF
>TRBD2|TRBV27|NA|TRBJ2-2
TGTGCCAGCAGTCCTTTGGCCAGCGGGGGGGCCGTTGTTACCGGGGAGCTGTTTTTT
CASSPLASGGAVVTGELFF
>NA|TRBV5-1|NA|TRBJ2-7
TGCGCCAGCAGCTTGGAGGCTAGCTACTACGAGCAGTACTTC
CASSLEASYYEQYF
>TRBD2|TRBV11-2|NA|TRBJ2-2
TGTGCCAGCAGCTTAAAGTGGGGGGGAAATAGGGAGCTGTTTTTT
CASSLKWGGNRELFF
>NA|TRBV12-3/TRBV12-4|NA|TRBJ1-3
TGTGCCAGCAGTCTGAGCTCTGGAAACACCATATATTTT
CASSLSSGNTIYF
>NA|TRBV5-6|once|TRBJ2-7
TGTGCCAGCAGCAACCTAGAGGTCGAGCAGTACTTC
CASSNLEVEQYF
>NA|TRBV4-1|NA|TRBJ1-2
TGCGCCAGCAGCCAAGGACCGAGAAGGGGCGACTATGGCTACACCTTC
CASSQGPRRGDYGYTF
>TRBD1|TRBV3-1/TRBV3-2|few|TRBJ1-1
TGTGCCAGCAGCCAAGCGACAGGGGCCCTTGAAGCTTTCTTT
CASSQATGALEAFF
>NA|TRBV5-4|NA|TRBJ2-3
TGTGCCTCAGGGGGGCCCTCTGCAGATACGCAGTATTTT
CASGGPSADTQYF
>TRBD1|TRBV2|NA|TRBJ2-6
TGTGCCAGCAGTGTATGGGACAGGGCCTACTCTGGGGCCAACGTCCTGACTTTC
CASSVWDRAYSGANVLTF
>NA|TRBV11-1|NA|TRBJ1-6
TGTGCCAGCAGCTCGGTCCCTTCCTATAATTCACCCCTCCACTTT
CASSSVPSYNSPLHF
>NA|TRBV7-8|NA|TRBJ1-1
TGTGCCAGCAGTAGAGACACTGAAGCTTTCTTT
CASSRDTEAFF
>NA|TRBV18|NA|TRBJ1-3
TGTGCCAGCTCACCGGGTCGCGGTTCGGGAAACACCATATATTTT
CASSPGRGSGNTIYF
>TRBD1|TRBV2|NA|TRBJ2-5
TGTGCCAGCAGTGACCCGGGACAGCCCCAAGAGACCCAGTACTTC
CASSDPGQPQETQYF
>NA|TRBV2|NA|TRBJ1-1
TGTGCCAGCAGTGTACACAGGTCAGGGGCCACTGAAGCTTTCTTT
CASSVHRSGATEAFF
>NA|TRBV15|NA|TRBJ1-5
TGTGCCTCGTCCCCCCGAGACAGACTCAATCAGCCCCAGCATTTT
CASSPRDRLNQPQHF
>NA|TRBV6-5|NA|TRBJ1-1
TGTGCCAGCAATAATCCGGGGAACACTGAAGCTTTCTTT
CASNNPGNTEAFF
>NA|TRBV24-1|NA|TRBJ2-3
TGTGCCACCAGTTTGCAGGGCACAGATACGCAGTATTTT
CATSLQGTDTQYF
>NA|TRBV18|NA|TRBJ1-6
TGTGCCAGCTCACCACAGGAACTACGATCCCTCCACTTT
CASSPQELRSLHF
>NA|TRBV29-1|few|TRBJ1-1
TGCAGCGTCTCGACAGCTAACACTGAAGCTTTCTTT
CSVSTANTEAFF
>TRBD2|TRBV7-8|few|TRBJ2-3
TGTGCCAGCAGCTTCGGGACGGGGGGAGGGGAAGATACGCAGTATTTT
CASSFGTGGGEDTQYF
>TRBD2|TRBV5-1|NA|TRBJ2-7
TGCGCCAGCAGCTTGTTGACTAGCGGGGTATCCGACGAGCAGTACTTC
CASSLLTSGVSDEQYF
>NA|TRBV6-2/TRBV6-3|NA|TRBJ1-1
TGTGCCAGCAGTACGCTAGTTTTAGAGGCTGAAGCTTTCTTT
CASSTLVLEAEAFF
>TRBD1|TRBV3-1/TRBV3-2|NA|TRBJ2-7
TGTGCCAGCAGCCATGGACAGGGGGCTTTCTACGAGCAGTACTTC
CASSHGQGAFYEQYF
>NA|TRBV5-1|NA|TRBJ1-1
TGCGCCAGCAGCTCCCGAAGGTGGGGGGGGAACACTGAAGCTTTCTTT
CASSSRRWGGNTEAFF
>NA|TRBV5-6|few|TRBJ1-2
TGTGCCAGCAGCTTGGTTGGGCAGAACTATGGCTACACCTTC
CASSLVGQNYGYTF
>NA|TRBV2|NA|TRBJ1-1
TGTGCCAGCAGTGAAGCGCGAGGCTCGAACACTGAAGCTTTCTTT
CASSEARGSNTEAFF
>TRBD1|TRBV14|NA|TRBJ1-4
TGTGCCAGCAGCCAAGGACAGGGGCTTAATGAAAAACTGTTTTTT
CASSQGQGLNEKLFF